This T cell receptor beta chain is from a study of PD-L1 blockade in urothelial cancer. Background on the study: Bladder-origin urothelial cancer in males covered about 90% of the 29 patients. The researchers analyzed blood 3 weeks (second dose) and 6 weeks after treatment start. Blood samples had a median of approximately 150,000 T cells, just under 85,000 unique TCRs, and clonality approximately 0.08.

The protocol was immunoSEQ multiplex PCR, while the TCRdb copy is restricted to in-frame clones and leaves out a portion. The sample has about 30,000 clones, 89% seen once. Time point given: peripheral blood 6 weeks after treatment start. Notes on this clone: What it binds is unknown.

CDR1 LNHDA and CDR2 SQIVND come from the germline V gene (reference sequence). J was trimmed by 3 bases and V by 1 base; bases with no gene match: 3. The CDR3 contains 15 residues. Study results and caveats: For durable-benefit patients, tumor-associated blood clones expanded more at 3 weeks.

The genes are TRBV19 and TRBJ2-7; TRBD1 matches 10 bases. The sequencing used PBMCs, collected around atezolizumab (anti-PD-L1) treatment. The TCR comes from an elderly man with urothelial cancer. The CDR3 bases are TGTGCCAGTAGTATAGGAGGGACAGGGGACTACGAGCAGTACTTC. This sequence encodes CASSIGGTGDYEQYF.